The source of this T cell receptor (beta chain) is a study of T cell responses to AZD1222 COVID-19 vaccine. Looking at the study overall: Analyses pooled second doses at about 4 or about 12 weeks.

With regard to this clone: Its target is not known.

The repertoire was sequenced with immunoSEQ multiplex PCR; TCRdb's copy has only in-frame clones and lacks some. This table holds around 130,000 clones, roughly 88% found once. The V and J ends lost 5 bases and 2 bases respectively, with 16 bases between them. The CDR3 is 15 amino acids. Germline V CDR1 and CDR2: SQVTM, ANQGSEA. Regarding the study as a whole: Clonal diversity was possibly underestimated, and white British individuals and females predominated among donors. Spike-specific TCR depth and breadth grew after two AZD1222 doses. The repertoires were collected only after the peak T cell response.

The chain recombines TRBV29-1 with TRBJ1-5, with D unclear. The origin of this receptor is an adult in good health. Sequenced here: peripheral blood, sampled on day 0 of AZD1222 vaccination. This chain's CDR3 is CSVSDGVLGNQPQHF. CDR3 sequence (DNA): TGCAGCGTTTCCGACGGTGTGCTAGGCAATCAGCCCCAGCATTTT.